This T cell receptor (beta chain) was recovered during a study of graft-versus-host responses after intestinal transplantation. Study in general: Recipients got multivisceral, liver-intestinal, or isolated intestinal transplants.

The protocol was immunoSEQ multiplex PCR, while the TCRdb copy is restricted to in-frame clones and leaves out a portion. The sample has approximately 50,000 clones; 70% to 90% are singletons. Overall study findings and caveats: GvH clones appeared in recipient marrow, some first in ileum or blood. Early post-transplant declines in HvG were associated with peak levels of circulating GvH clones.

The table lists this clone with a count of one. Its matching antigen is unknown. The length of the CDR3 is 17 residues. Germline CDR1 PRHDT, CDR2 FYEKMQ (reference sequence). V was cut by 7 bases and J by 4 bases, with 24 bases left in between. V and J are TRBV13 and TRBJ2-3; TRBD2 might be the D (6 bases). This sample comprised PBMCs, obtained 26 days after transplant. The TCR originated in a human patient who received an intestinal transplant, so some T cells may come from the graft donor. The CDR3, as DNA: TGTGCCAGCAACCCTTACAATCGTCTCGCGGGGTCAGATACGCAGTATTTT. Its protein is CASNPYNRLAGSDTQYF.